Below are 29 T cell receptor beta chains sequenced from a single sample in a study of blood T cell repertoires in COVID-19. Using immunoSEQ multiplex PCR, the repertoire was profiled, and TCRdb retains in-frame clones only, with some absent. The sample shows approximately 200,000 clones, around 81% of them seen only once. Sequenced material: PBMCs or T cells enriched from blood (not recorded which). These TCRs come from a woman aged 40 to 50 with acute COVID-19.

The chain is built from TRBV18 and TRBJ1-3; 8 bases match TRBD1. Looked up from germline, CDR1 is KGHSH and CDR2 is LQKENI. J gave up 4 bases and V 3 bases, and 11 bases lay outside the gene matches. The CDR3 length is 17 residues. The CDR3 loop reads CASSPPGTGQGGNTIYF. CDR3 nucleotides: TGTGCCAGCTCACCGCCCGGGACAGGACAAGGAGGAAACACCATATATTTT.

This clone has more than one count but fewer than ten. This chain connects TRBV9 to TRBJ2-7; D uncertain. V lost 0 bases and J lost 1, with 8 bases in between. Looked up from germline, CDR1 is SGDLS and CDR2 is YYNGEE. The CDR3 consists of 14 residues. Written as DNA, the CDR3 is TGTGCCAGCAGCGTAGGGCAGGCGTCCTACGAGCAGTACTTC. Residues: CASSVGQASYEQYF.

The chain joins TRBV24-1 to TRBJ2-1, with 11 bases identical to TRBD2. V was pared by 9 bases and J by 2 bases, with 2 bases of the junction left unmatched. The CDR3 covers 14 residues. Germline values: CDR1 KGHDR, CDR2 SFDVKD. CDR3 DNA sequence: TGTGCCACCGGACTAGCGGGTACCTACAATGAGCAGTTCTTC. Protein sequence: CATGLAGTYNEQFF.

The sample holds one count of this clone. The gene calls are TRBV7-8 and TRBJ1-3; D might be TRBD1 (6 bases). The V gene lost 6 bases and the J gene lost 3 bases, with 9 bases spanning the gap. The CDR3 contains 13 residues. Germline loops: CDR1 SGHVS, CDR2 FQNEAQ. The CDR3 region is CASRPGVGNTIYF. CDR3 DNA: TGTGCCAGCAGACCAGGGGTTGGAAACACCATATATTTT.

This clone showed up just a few times. The V gene is TRBV24-1, the J gene TRBJ2-3; TRBD2 matches at 15 bases. This CDR3 has 14 residues. With 10 bases clipped from V and 14 bases from J, the junction kept 12 bases outside the gene matches. CDR1 is KGHDR, CDR2 SFDVKD, per germline. The CDR3 region has the DNA TGTGCCACGAGAGAGGGACTAGCGGGGGGACGGTGGTATTTT. Translated, it gives CATREGLAGGRWYF.

This clone occurred once. The chain recombines TRBV7-2 with TRBJ1-4; D remains ambiguous. V lost 1 base and J lost 5, with 8 bases in between. CDR3 length equals 14 residues. Germline CDR1 reads SGHTA; CDR2 reads FQGNSA. The CDR3 nucleotides read TGTGCCAGCAGCTTAGATGTTCTGAATGAAAAACTGTTTTTT. Its protein product is CASSLDVLNEKLFF.

In this sample, this clone turned up once. This chain joins TRBV24-1 and TRBJ2-1; tentative D call: TRBD2 (5 bases). Germline values: CDR1 KGHDR, CDR2 SFDVKD. The germline V and J ends were trimmed by 4 bases and 9 bases, with 21 bases remaining between them. This CDR3 is built from 16 residues. The CDR3 reads CATSEYTDFPRGEQFF. The CDR3 coding sequence is TGTGCCACCAGTGAATATACGGACTTTCCCCGAGGTGAGCAGTTCTTC.

The CDR3 reads CASSRSLQGYNYGYTF. CDR3 nucleotides: TGTGCCAGCAGCCGTTCTTTACAGGGATATAACTATGGCTACACCTTC. The rearrangement links TRBV3-1 (or the pseudogene TRBV3-2) to TRBJ1-2; the D gene is possibly TRBD1 (6 bases). The CDR3 is 16 residues long. Germline values: CDR1 LGHDT, CDR2 YNNKEL (reference sequence). The germline V and J ends were trimmed by 4 bases and 1 base, with 16 bases remaining between them.

J is TRBJ1-5 and V is TRBV30; 9 nucleotides align to TRBD1. J was trimmed by 11 bases and V by 7 bases; bases with no gene match: 9. Germline loops: CDR1 GTSNPN, CDR2 SVGIG (reference sequence). This CDR3 is 12 amino acids long. This chain's CDR3 is CALGQGGLAQHF. The CDR3 nucleotides read TGTGCCTTGGGACAGGGCGGGTTGGCCCAGCATTTT.

This rearrangement joins TRBV19 to TRBJ1-5, with TRBD1 matching 7 bases. The J segment lost 4 bases and the V segment lost 2 bases, leaving 11 bases of the junction unmatched. Germline assignment: CDR1 LNHDA and CDR2 SQIVND (reference sequence). CDR3 length equals 17 residues. For the CDR3, the DNA is TGTGCCAGTAGTATACGTAGGAGAGGGGGCGGAAATCAGCCCCAGCATTTT. Translated: CASSIRRRGGGNQPQHF. The full variable domain, its missing parts supplied by reference TRBV19 and TRBJ1-5, is DGGITQSPKYLFRKEGQNVTLSCEQNLNHDAMYWYRQDPGQGLRLIYYSQIVNDFQKGDIAEGYSVSREKKESFPLTVTSAQKNPTAFYLCASSIRRRGGGNQPQHFGDGTRLSIL.

The chain has TRBV24-1 and TRBJ2-7; 10 nucleotides match TRBD1. The CDR3 length is 15 residues. CDR1 KGHDR and CDR2 SFDVKD come from the germline V gene. J lost 7 bases, V lost 7 bases, and 12 bases had no gene match. The CDR3 nucleotides read TGTGCCACCAGCGGCCGGGACAGGGGAGTGGAGGAGCAGTACTTC. Translated: CATSGRDRGVEEQYF.

This chain joins TRBV7-8 and TRBJ2-1; 7 bases agree with TRBD2. The V segment lost 5 bases and the J segment 6 bases; nucleotides outside the gene matches: 13. Germline V gene lookup returns CDR1 SGHVS and CDR2 FQNEAQ. The length of the CDR3 is 16 residues. CDR3 in amino acids: CASSLIAGVTPNEQFF. The DNA for the CDR3 is TGTGCCAGCAGCCTGATTGCGGGGGTCACCCCCAATGAGCAGTTCTTC.

This sequence joins TRBV19 and TRBJ1-6; D is perhaps TRBD1 (5 bases). The CDR3 runs to 13 residues. V lost 6 bases, J lost 4 bases, and 7 bases lay in between. Germline V gives CDR1 LNHDA, CDR2 SQIVND (reference sequence). The CDR3 here is CASSDSYNSPLHF. The CDR3 DNA sequence: TGTGCCAGTAGCGACAGTTATAATTCACCCCTCCACTTT.

The rearrangement uses TRBV10-3 and TRBJ1-6; a weak D match, TRBD1 (6 bases). Trimming took off 3 bases at V and 12 bases at J, with 12 bases between the two ends. Looked up from germline, CDR1 is ENHRY and CDR2 is SYGVKD. CDR3 length: 13 residues. DNA for the CDR3: TGTGCCATCAGTGAACTAGGACAGAGACCCCTCCACTTT. It translates to CAISELGQRPLHF.

This sequence joins TRBV7-6 and TRBJ2-7; 16 bases are shared with TRBD2. The germline CDR1 and CDR2 sequences are SGHVS and FNYEAQ. This CDR3 spans 17 amino acids. With 5 bases clipped from V and 7 bases from J, the junction kept 11 bases outside the gene matches. The DNA for the CDR3 is TGTGCCAGCAGCCTTGGGACTAGCGGGAGGGCATTTGAAGAGCAGTACTTC. Protein product: CASSLGTSGRAFEEQYF. The full variable domain, its missing parts supplied by reference TRBV7-6 and TRBJ2-7, is GAGVSQSPRYKVTKRGQDVALRCDPISGHVSLYWYRQALGQGPEFLTYFNYEAQQDKSGLPNDRFSAERPEGSISTLTIQRTEQRDSAMYRCASSLGTSGRAFEEQYFGPGTRLTVT.

The V and J genes are TRBV24-1 and TRBJ2-1; tentatively, D is TRBD1 (6 bases). The ends were cut back, 7 bases at V and 4 bases at J, with 7 bases in the middle. Germline CDR1 reads KGHDR; CDR2 reads SFDVKD. The CDR3 length is 12 residues. In DNA form, the CDR3 reads TGTGCCACCAGCGACAGGTACAATGAGCAGTTCTTC. Its protein is CATSDRYNEQFF.

The chain couples TRBV7-2 to TRBJ2-7; TRBD2 might be the D (7 bases). Per germline, CDR1 SGHTA and CDR2 FQGNSA. Trimming shortened V by 1 base and J by 2 bases, and 18 bases separated the two germline ends. This CDR3 has 17 amino acids. The CDR3 loop is CASSLEKPRGPPYEQYF. CDR3 bases: TGTGCCAGCAGCTTAGAGAAACCGCGGGGGCCCCCCTACGAGCAGTACTTC.

The J gene is TRBJ2-7, the V gene TRBV4-1; perhaps TRBD2 as D (6 bases). Trimming cost V 1 base and J 2 bases, with 12 bases left between them. This CDR3 has 15 residues. Germline lookup yields CDR1 MGHRA and CDR2 YSYEKL. The CDR3 coding sequence is TGCGCCAGCAGCCAAGTGGGGGGAAGGCCCTACGAGCAGTACTTC. Encoded protein: CASSQVGGRPYEQYF.

CDR3 loop: CASSQDIGTSGNEQYF. In DNA form, the CDR3 reads TGCGCCAGCAGCCAAGATATCGGGACTAGCGGGAACGAGCAGTACTTC. The chain employs TRBV4-3 and TRBJ2-7, with TRBD2 identical over 13 bases. CDR3 length: 16 amino acids. J gave up 5 bases and V 0 bases, and 4 bases lay outside the gene matches. Germline assignment: CDR1 LGHNA and CDR2 YSLEER.

The chain couples TRBV28 to TRBJ1-2, with D unresolved. The V end was cut by 1 base, the J end by 2 bases, with 8 bases between. CDR1 is MDHEN and CDR2 is SYDVKM in the germline V gene. This CDR3 is 14 amino acids long. In nucleotides, the CDR3 is TGTGCCAGCAGTTTATTCGGTCCCAACTATGGCTACACCTTC. This codes for CASSLFGPNYGYTF.

The V and J genes are TRBV28 and TRBJ1-5, with 7 bases that match TRBD1. Per the germline V gene, CDR1 is MDHEN and CDR2 is SYDVKM. Unmatched junction bases numbered 10, after V lost 10 bases and J lost 4 bases. CDR3 length: 14 residues. The DNA of the CDR3 is TGTGCCACCGACCGGACAGGCAGTAATCAGCCCCAGCATTTT. Translated, it gives CATDRTGSNQPQHF.

This clone was detected once. The V and J genes are TRBV18 and TRBJ1-6; the D gene is possibly TRBD1 (6 bases). V dropped 5 bases and J dropped 7 bases, with 12 bases sitting between them. Germline values: CDR1 KGHSH, CDR2 LQKENI. The CDR3 has 14 residues. CDR3 sequence (DNA): TGTGCCAGCTCAGCAGGGGCGAGGAATTCACCCCTCCACTTT. As protein: CASSAGARNSPLHF.

The chain carries TRBV2 and TRBJ1-5; D perhaps matches TRBD1 (5 bases). The V gene lost 4 bases and the J gene lost 3 bases, with 10 bases spanning the gap. CDR3 size: 14 residues. Germline V gene data show CDR1 as SNHLY and CDR2 as FYNNEI. CDR3 nucleotide sequence: TGTGCCAGCAGTGTACAGGCGGCCAATCAGCCCCAGCATTTT. Its protein product is CASSVQAANQPQHF.

The gene calls are TRBV7-2 and TRBJ1-2, with D unclear. Germline V gives CDR1 SGHTA, CDR2 FQGNSA. The V and J ends lost 1 base and 5 bases respectively, with 8 bases between them. The CDR3 has 13 residues. The CDR3 loop reads CASSLDAGYGYTF. The CDR3 DNA sequence: TGTGCCAGCAGCTTAGATGCGGGGTATGGCTACACCTTC.

The chain has TRBV5-4 and TRBJ1-2; TRBD1 agrees at 7 bases. V was clipped by 4 bases and J by 4 bases; unmatched bases: 7. The CDR3 is 14 residues long. Germline V gene data show CDR1 as SGHNT and CDR2 as YYREEE (reference sequence). The DNA of the CDR3 is TGTGCCAGCAGCCTCGGACAGGAGACCTATGGCTACACCTTC. Translation gives CASSLGQETYGYTF.

The chain uses TRBV9 and TRBJ1-2, with 7 bases aligning to TRBD1. The germline CDR1 and CDR2 sequences are SGDLS and YYNGEE. The V segment lost 4 bases and the J segment 8 bases; nucleotides outside the gene matches: 14. CDR3 length: 15 amino acids. In nucleotides, the CDR3 is TGTGCCAGCAGCCCAACCCAGGGGGAATGGGGCGGCTACACCTTC. Its protein product is CASSPTQGEWGGYTF. Using reference TRBV9 and TRBJ1-2 for the parts outside the CDR3, the full variable domain is DSGVTQTPKHLITATGQRVTLRCSPRSGDLSVYWYQQSLDQGLQFLIQYYNGEERAKGNILERFSAQQFPDLHSELNLSSLELGDSALYFCASSPTQGEWGGYTFGSGTRLTVV.

V gene TRBV7-6 combines with J gene TRBJ1-5, with 8 bases lining up with TRBD1. The junction had 4 bases not matched to a gene; V was cut back by 1 base and J by 2 bases. The V gene's germline CDR1 is SGHVS and CDR2 FNYEAQ. CDR3 length: 16 residues. The chain's CDR3 is CASSLGGQGGNQPQHF. The DNA for the CDR3 is TGTGCCAGCAGCTTAGGTGGACAGGGTGGCAATCAGCCCCAGCATTTT.

The chain combines TRBV9 with TRBJ2-3; D ambiguous. Germline V gene lookup returns CDR1 SGDLS and CDR2 YYNGEE. With 0 bases removed from V and 5 bases from J, the gap between germline ends came to 7 bases. The CDR3 is 13 amino acids. The DNA for the CDR3 is TGTGCCAGCAGCGTAGGAGGCCGAGATACGCAGTATTTT. It translates to CASSVGGRDTQYF.

The V call is TRBV14, the J call TRBJ1-6; D might be TRBD1 (5 bases). The ends were cut back, 4 bases at V and 10 bases at J, with 14 bases in the middle. In germline, CDR1 is SGHDN, CDR2 FVKESK. The CDR3 length is 14 residues. DNA for the CDR3: TGTGCCAGCAGCCTTGCGGGGGGTTACTCACCCCTCCACTTT. This translates into CASSLAGGYSPLHF.